Ten or more counts support the clone carrying this T cell receptor beta chain. The antigen is undetermined. These data belong to a study of glioma-infiltrating T cells. Whole-study context: Glioma patients had dexamethasone for six or fewer days before surgery. Study results and caveats: Gliomas, especially low-grade, showed above-expected tissue-blood divergence; non-neoplastic patients showed below. Only very few CDR3 sequences appeared in both tissue and blood. Shared blood CDR3 signature motifs marked patients with low tissue-blood divergence.

After removal of 5 bases from V and 4 bases from J, the junction contained 13 bases not matched to a gene. The length of the CDR3 is 17 residues. Per germline, CDR1 SGHTA and CDR2 FQGNSA. The iRepertoire nested amplicon-rescue multiplex PCR amplified TCR alpha and beta CDR3s from RNA. TCRdb processed the multiplex PCR reads anew with MiXCR; each CDR3 protein has one entry. The sample includes 300,000 to 450,000 distinct CDR3 sequences, about two fifths of them seen just once. The origin of this receptor is a human donor with low-grade glioma or glioblastoma, undergoing nonglioma brain surgery, or in good health (not recorded which). The chain couples TRBV7-2 to TRBJ2-1; the match to TRBD2 covers 8 bases. Source material: glioma tissue, nonneoplastic brain tissue, or PBMCs (not recorded which). DNA of the CDR3: TGTGCCAGCAGCCTCCCTAGCGGGCTCGGAGGGTACAATGAGCAGTTCTTC. This sequence encodes CASSLPSGLGGYNEQFF.